This T cell receptor beta chain was profiled in a study of beta chain features in type 1 diabetes. Broader study findings: A moderate, significant TCRB CDR3 shortening appeared in type 1 diabetes across four CD4+ subsets.

Germline-derived CDR1 and CDR2 are KGHSH and LQKENI. The J segment lost 0 bases and the V segment lost 3 bases, leaving 5 bases of the junction unmatched. The CDR3 has 18 amino acids. For this clone: What it recognizes is unknown.

Of the isolated RNA, all was reverse transcribed, and so the sequenced material was expressed TCRB transcripts. Sequenced by immunoSEQ multiplex PCR; TCRdb stores in-frame clones only, minus some. The sample has around 280,000 clones; over 12% are singletons. This TCR was sampled from a man aged 18 to 30 with type 1 diabetes. The sample taken for sequencing was naive CD4+ T cells from blood. The chain uses TRBV18 and TRBJ1-6, with 10 bases fitting TRBD1. The CDR3 nucleotides read TGTGCCAGCTCACCTTGGGACAGGGGTGGCTCCTATAATTCACCCCTCCACTTT. This codes for CASSPWDRGGSYNSPLHF.